The 21 T cell receptor beta chains reported below all come from one sample, sequenced in a study of blood T cell repertoires in COVID-19. The method was immunoSEQ multiplex PCR; TCRdb's version includes in-frame clones alone and lacks a portion of them. In the table there are 270,000 or so clones, 86% of which are singletons. Sequencing was performed on peripheral blood. All receptors derive from a man between 40 and 49 years old with active or convalescent COVID-19.

The V call is TRBV27, the J call TRBJ1-2, with D possibly matching TRBD1 (5 bases). The ends were cut back, 5 bases at V and 5 bases at J, with 9 bases in the middle. The CDR3 is made up of 12 amino acids. CDR1 is MNHEY, CDR2 SMNVEV, per germline (reference sequence). CDR3 sequence: CASSPTGYGYTF. The CDR3 DNA reads TGTGCCAGCAGTCCAACAGGATATGGCTACACCTTC.

This chain uses TRBV9 with TRBJ1-1, with TRBD1 matching 8 bases. The V gene end was trimmed by 4 bases and the J gene end by 11 bases; junction bases not matched to a gene: 10. Germline values: CDR1 SGDLS, CDR2 YYNGEE. The CDR3 sequence is 13 residues long. DNA of the CDR3: TGTGCCAGCAGCCCCTCGGACAGGGCAAAGGCTTTCTTT. Protein: CASSPSDRAKAFF.

This chain links TRBV30 with TRBJ1-2; the D is unclear. Germline V gives CDR1 GTSNPN, CDR2 SVGIG (reference sequence). Between the trimmed V and J ends, which lost 3 bases and 8 bases, there was a span of 22 bases. This CDR3 comprises 15 residues. CDR3 protein: CAWRPLGELLAGYTF. DNA of the CDR3: TGTGCCTGGAGACCCCTCGGAGAACTACTTGCGGGCTACACCTTC.

The sample holds many counts of this clone. The chain is built from TRBV27 and TRBJ1-6; D possibly corresponds to TRBD1 (6 bases). The CDR3 is 15 amino acids. Germline assignment: CDR1 MNHEY and CDR2 SMNVEV (reference sequence). Trimming removed 4 bases at V and 0 bases at J, with 7 bases between. Written as DNA, the CDR3 is TGTGCCAGCAGTTGGACAGCCTCCTATAATTCACCCCTCCACTTT. Translating gives CASSWTASYNSPLHF.

This sequence joins TRBV6-5 and TRBJ1-5; D remains ambiguous. The ends were cut back, 5 bases at V and 4 bases at J, with 9 bases in the middle. This CDR3 region has 13 residues. The germline CDR1 and CDR2 sequences are MNHEY and SVGAGI. The DNA for the CDR3 is TGTGCCAGCAGTACAGAACTTAATCAGCCCCAGCATTTT. It specifies CASSTELNQPQHF.

The chain has TRBV7-2 and TRBJ1-5; unclear D gene. Trimming removed 5 bases at V and 2 bases at J, with 16 bases between. Germline V CDR1 and CDR2: SGHTA, FQGNSA. The length of the CDR3 is 16 residues. The CDR3 region is CASSLNPSLGNQPQHF. The CDR3 nucleotides are TGTGCCAGCAGCCTCAATCCGAGTCTGGGCAATCAGCCCCAGCATTTT.

V and J are TRBV7-6 and TRBJ1-4, with 7 bases aligning to TRBD1. Germline CDR1 reads SGHVS; CDR2 reads FNYEAQ. Germline trimming cut 2 bases from V and 10 bases from J; bases unmatched to any gene: 7. CDR3 length equals 14 residues. This CDR3 is CASSLLAQGPKLFF. The CDR3 bases are TGTGCCAGCAGCTTATTAGCACAGGGGCCAAAACTGTTTTTT.

The V call is TRBV27, the J call TRBJ2-5; TRBD2 might be the D (6 bases). The CDR3 runs 17 residues. Germline V gene data show CDR1 as MNHEY and CDR2 as SMNVEV (reference sequence). Trimming cost V 4 bases and J 4 bases, with 22 bases left between them. CDR3 protein: CASSSPGVGGSGETQYF. The CDR3 DNA reads as TGTGCCAGCAGTTCACCGGGCGTTGGAGGGTCGGGAGAGACCCAGTACTTC.

The CDR3 DNA is TGTGCCAGCACCTCCACAGGGACCCAGTACTTC. This codes for CASTSTGTQYF. V usage is TRBV6-6 and J usage is TRBJ2-5, with TRBD1 as a possible D gene (5 bases). V lost 7 bases and J lost 7, with 10 bases in between. The CDR3 spans 11 residues. Germline values: CDR1 MNHNY, CDR2 SVGAGI (reference sequence).

This clone was found a few times. V is TRBV10-1 and J is TRBJ1-1, with D maybe TRBD1 (5 bases). Deletions cut 6 bases from V and 3 bases from J, with 11 bases between. Looked up from germline, CDR1 is WNHNN and CDR2 is SYGVQD (reference sequence). The CDR3 loop spans 13 amino acids. DNA for the CDR3: TGCGCCAGCAGGCAGGGTCGAGACACTGAAGCTTTCTTT. Translating gives CASRQGRDTEAFF.

On this clone itself: Possible read error: a much larger clone is one base away. Distinct nucleotide sequences in the sample also encode this CDR3. This chain uses TRBV6-1 with TRBJ2-7, with 10 bases aligning to TRBD1. The V gene end was trimmed by 1 base and the J gene end by 4 bases; junction bases not matched to a gene: 1. Germline values: CDR1 MNHNS, CDR2 SASEGT. The CDR3 length is 14 residues. Here the CDR3 DNA reads TGTGCCAGCAGTGAAGGGACAGGGGGGTACGAGCAGTACTTC. This gives the protein CASSEGTGGYEQYF.

The rearrangement joins TRBV24-1 to TRBJ1-2, with 7 bases lining up with TRBD1. CDR3 size: 21 residues. Unmatched junction bases numbered 23, after V lost 0 bases and J lost 5 bases. The germline CDR1 and CDR2 sequences are KGHDR and SFDVKD. CDR3 sequence (DNA): TGTGCCACCAGTGATTTGCGCCATGACCTGAGGACAGGCGTGGGGGGTTATGGCTACACCTTC. Protein sequence: CATSDLRHDLRTGVGGYGYTF.

The chain uses TRBV3-1 (or the pseudogene TRBV3-2) and TRBJ2-7; D is possibly TRBD2 (5 bases). Germline lookup yields CDR1 LGHDT and CDR2 YNNKEL (reference sequence). Trimming removed 0 bases at V and 5 bases at J, with 17 bases between. This CDR3 is built from 16 residues. The CDR3 spells CASSQDLGTSGNEQYF. The CDR3 DNA follows: TGTGCCAGCAGCCAAGATCTTGGCACCTCGGGGAACGAGCAGTACTTC.

The chain is built from TRBV14 and TRBJ1-3; D is undetermined. The CDR3 runs to 16 residues. Germline V gene lookup returns CDR1 SGHDN and CDR2 FVKESK. The ends were cut back, 3 bases at V and 3 bases at J, with 15 bases in the middle. The chain's CDR3 is CASSHRGREGGNTIYF. In DNA, the CDR3 is TGTGCCAGCAGCCACCGAGGTCGAGAAGGTGGAAACACCATATATTTT.

The gene calls are TRBV10-2 and TRBJ1-1, with a possible D match to TRBD1 (6 bases). The CDR3 consists of 12 residues. Germline values: CDR1 WSHSY, CDR2 SAAADI. V dropped 6 bases and J dropped 5 bases, with 10 bases sitting between them. The CDR3 reads CASRGGRTEAFF. As DNA, the CDR3 is TGCGCCAGCAGGGGGGGGCGGACTGAAGCTTTCTTT.

The rearrangement uses TRBV9 and TRBJ2-7, with TRBD1 matching 7 bases. V shed 3 bases and J 2 bases; nucleotides not matched to a gene: 8. The CDR3 extends over 15 amino acids. Germline CDR1 SGDLS, CDR2 YYNGEE. The CDR3 loop is CASSEGDSGTYEQYF. The CDR3 nucleotides read TGTGCCAGCAGCGAGGGGGACAGTGGGACCTACGAGCAGTACTTC.

The chain is built from TRBV6-5 and TRBJ2-1; 9 bases are shared with TRBD2. V dropped 2 bases and J dropped 8; count of bases not matched to a gene: 7. Germline V gene sequence: CDR1 MNHEY, CDR2 SVGAGI. The length of the CDR3 is 15 residues. The CDR3 reads CASSYKRGVFDEQFF. The CDR3 DNA is TGTGCCAGCAGTTACAAGCGGGGGGTATTTGATGAGCAGTTCTTC.

Of note for this clone: A read error may be the cause here, since a much bigger clone is one base away. V gene TRBV29-1 combines with J gene TRBJ2-5, with 9 bases aligning to TRBD2. The CDR3 has 13 amino acids. V dropped 4 bases and J dropped 5; count of bases not matched to a gene: 5. Germline V gene data show CDR1 as SQVTM and CDR2 as ANQGSEA. The CDR3 sequence: CSVVSSGAETQYF. DNA for the CDR3: TGCAGCGTTGTGTCTAGCGGGGCGGAGACCCAGTACTTC.

The chain employs TRBV9 and TRBJ2-3; TRBD2 matches 9 bases. Germline CDR1 SGDLS, CDR2 YYNGEE. After removal of 0 bases from V and 4 bases from J, the junction contained 6 bases not matched to a gene. The CDR3 covers 16 residues. The CDR3 protein is CASSVVSGSIADTQYF. The DNA of the CDR3 is TGTGCCAGCAGCGTAGTTAGCGGGAGTATTGCAGATACGCAGTATTTT.

This clone appeared a single time. This chain uses TRBV7-8 with TRBJ1-3; TRBD1 might be the D (5 bases). The CDR3 totals 14 residues. Germline values: CDR1 SGHVS, CDR2 FQNEAQ. V dropped 5 bases and J dropped 1 base, with 9 bases sitting between them. CDR3 protein: CASSLGGSGNTIYF. The CDR3 coding sequence is TGTGCCAGCAGCCTTGGGGGGTCTGGAAACACCATATATTTT.

The chain combines TRBV28 with TRBJ2-6, with D unclear. CDR3 length equals 14 residues. Germline CDR1 and CDR2: MDHEN and SYDVKM. The V and J ends lost 3 bases and 1 base respectively, with 4 bases between them. Written as DNA, the CDR3 is TGTGCCAGCAGTTTCCGTTCTGGGGCCAACGTCCTGACTTTC. Translated, it gives CASSFRSGANVLTF.